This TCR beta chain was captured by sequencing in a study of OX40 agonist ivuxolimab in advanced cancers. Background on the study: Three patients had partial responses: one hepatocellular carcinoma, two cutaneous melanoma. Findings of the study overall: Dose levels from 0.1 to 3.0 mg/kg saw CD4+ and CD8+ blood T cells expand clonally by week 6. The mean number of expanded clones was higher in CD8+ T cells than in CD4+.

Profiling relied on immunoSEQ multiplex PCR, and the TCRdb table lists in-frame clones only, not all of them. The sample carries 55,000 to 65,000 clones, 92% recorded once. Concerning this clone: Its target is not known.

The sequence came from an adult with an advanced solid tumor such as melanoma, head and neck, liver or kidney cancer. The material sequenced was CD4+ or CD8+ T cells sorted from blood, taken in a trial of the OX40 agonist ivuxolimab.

The CDR3 nucleotides read TGCAGCGTTGAAGATCAGCCCGGCCAGGAGTTCTTC. Encoded protein: CSVEDQPGQEFF. The genes are TRBV29-1 and TRBJ2-1; D call uncertain. Deletions cut 0 bases from V and 14 bases from J, with 14 bases between. Germline V CDR1 and CDR2: SQVTM, ANQGSEA. The CDR3 is made up of 12 amino acids.